One and the same sample provided the 22 T cell receptor beta chains below, sequenced in a study of T-cell memory formation after mild COVID-19. TCRdb fed the 5' RACE reads into MiXCR, producing one record per CDR3 protein. In the table there are some 200,000 distinct CDR3 sequences, 9.5% to 10% of which are singletons. Sequences were obtained from PBMCs or a T cell subset sorted from them (not recorded which). These receptors originate from a man aged 18-30 years who had mild COVID-19 (a few samples of this study predate the infection). Cell type and time point are not known.

This clonotype has more than one count but fewer than ten. The chain recombines TRBV5-6 with TRBJ1-1; 7 bases fit TRBD1. Germline V gene lookup returns CDR1 SGHDT and CDR2 YYEEEE. The CDR3 length is 14 residues. Losses at the gene ends were 2 bases for V and 5 bases for J; bases not matched to a gene: 6. CDR3 DNA sequence: TGTGCCAGCAGCTTTGGGCAGGGGGGAACTGAAGCTTTCTTT. Translation: CASSFGQGGTEAFF.

The chain is built from TRBV20-1 and TRBJ1-1; 7 nucleotides line up with TRBD1. Trimming removed 5 bases from V and 1 base from J; junction bases left unmatched: 10. CDR3 length: 15 amino acids. In germline, CDR1 is DFQATT, CDR2 SNEGSKA (reference sequence). CDR3 in DNA: TGCAGTGCTCTGGATGACAGGGCCCCGAACACTGAAGCTTTCTTT. Translated, it gives CSALDDRAPNTEAFF.

This clonotype came up a few times. This rearrangement joins TRBV7-2 to TRBJ2-3; D might be TRBD2 (7 bases). The CDR3 has 16 residues. Trimming took 0 bases from V and 6 from J, leaving 16 bases between them. From germline, CDR1 is SGHTA and CDR2 FQGNSA. The CDR3 sequence is CASSLAGGLMWDTQYF. The CDR3 DNA reads as TGTGCCAGCAGCTTAGCGGGGGGGCTCATGTGGGATACGCAGTATTTT. Complete variable domain (other parts from reference TRBV7-2 and TRBJ2-3): GAGVSQSPSNKVTEKGKDVELRCDPISGHTALYWYRQSLGQGLEFLIYFQGNSAPDKSGLPSDRFSAERTGGSVSTLTIQRTQQEDSAVYLCASSLAGGLMWDTQYFGPGTRLTVL.

Remarks on this clonotype: This may come from a read error, since a much larger clone is one base off. The J gene is TRBJ1-5, the V gene TRBV7-2; D is uncertain. There are 14 residues in the CDR3. V was pared by 1 base and J by 7 bases, with 11 bases between. From germline, CDR1 is SGHTA and CDR2 FQGNSA. In nucleotides, the CDR3 is TGTGCCAGCAGCTTAGGGGTTCAGGAACAGCCCCAGCATTTT. Translating gives CASSLGVQEQPQHF.

CDR3 DNA: TGTGCCAGCAGCTATGATGGCCGGGGAAACACCATATATTTT. It is translated as CASSYDGRGNTIYF. The chain joins TRBV7-3 to TRBJ1-3; D unclear. Germline CDR1 is SGHTA and CDR2 is FQGTGA. The CDR3 covers 14 residues. Trimming took off 4 bases at V and 4 bases at J, with 11 bases between the two ends.

This chain links TRBV7-2 with TRBJ2-5; the D gene is possibly TRBD2 (6 bases). The ends were cut back, 5 bases at V and 5 bases at J, with 15 bases in the middle. The CDR3 is 14 amino acids. Germline V gene data show CDR1 as SGHTA and CDR2 as FQGNSA. CDR3 sequence: CASSPGTLAETQYF. The DNA for the CDR3 is TGTGCCAGCAGCCCCGGGACTTTAGCGGAGACCCAGTACTTC.

This clonotype has more than one count but fewer than ten. The chain uses TRBV20-1 and TRBJ2-3; D might be TRBD1 (5 bases). V lost 3 bases to trimming and J lost 6 bases, with 10 bases between them. CDR1 DFQATT and CDR2 SNEGSKA come from the germline V gene (reference sequence). There are 12 residues in the CDR3. Here the CDR3 reads CSARVRQDTQYF. CDR3 bases: TGCAGTGCTAGGGTGAGACAGGATACGCAGTATTTT.

V is TRBV23-1 and J is TRBJ2-5; D tentatively reads TRBD1 or TRBD2 (6 bases each). TRBV23-1 is an ORF; its function is uncertain. The CDR3 is 16 amino acids. Trimming removed 4 bases from V and 3 bases from J, with 18 bases in between. As DNA, the CDR3 is TGCGCCAGCAGTCCTTCCGAACCGGGGGCCGAAGAGACCCAGTACTTC. Translated, it gives CASSPSEPGAEETQYF.

The chain employs TRBV12-3 or TRBV12-4 and TRBJ1-2; D is undetermined. The CDR3 runs 14 residues. Trimming removed 5 bases from V and 6 bases from J, with 16 bases in between. This CDR3 reads CASSQVGPGNGYTF. CDR3 bases: TGTGCCAGCAGTCAAGTCGGGCCGGGGAATGGCTACACCTTC.

This clonotype was counted between two and nine times. V gene TRBV12-3 or TRBV12-4 combines with J gene TRBJ2-7, with 10 bases identical to TRBD1. There are 14 residues in the CDR3. V trimming: 5 bases; J trimming: 5 bases; junction bases outside the gene matches: 6. The CDR3, as DNA: TGTGCCAGCAGTATAAGGACAGGGGGACACGAGCAGTACTTC. This translates into CASSIRTGGHEQYF.

This clonotype turned up a few times. The V call is TRBV6-2 or TRBV6-3, the J call TRBJ2-3, with D possibly being TRBD2 (6 bases). CDR1 and CDR2 (germline): MNHEY, SVGEGT. The V and J ends lost 8 bases and 2 bases respectively, with 11 bases between them. This CDR3 is 13 amino acids long. Here the CDR3 reads CASRWGVTDTQYF. CDR3 DNA sequence: TGTGCCAGCCGGTGGGGGGTCACAGATACGCAGTATTTT.

This clonotype was detected many times. CDR3 DNA sequence: TGTGCCAGCAGCCTCCGGGACGGAGGTCGGACTGAAGCTTTCTTT. Translation gives CASSLRDGGRTEAFF. V usage is TRBV11-2 and J usage is TRBJ1-1; possibly TRBD1 for D (5 bases). The CDR3 has 15 amino acids. V gave up 5 bases and J gave up 5 bases, with 18 bases separating them. Germline V gene lookup returns CDR1 SGHAT and CDR2 FQNNGV.

The V call is TRBV5-4, the J call TRBJ1-1; a possible D gene is TRBD1 (5 bases). The V gene lost 5 bases and the J gene lost 3 bases, with 17 bases spanning the gap. Germline lookup yields CDR1 SGHNT and CDR2 YYREEE (reference sequence). The CDR3 has 15 residues. The CDR3 region is CASRMGGGGDTEAFF. CDR3 nucleotides: TGTGCCAGCAGAATGGGCGGCGGGGGTGACACTGAAGCTTTCTTT. Full variable domain (outside the CDR3, taken from reference TRBV5-4 and TRBJ1-1): ETGVTQSPTHLIKTRGQQVTLRCSSQSGHNTVSWYQQALGQGPQFIFQYYREEENGRGNFPPRFSGLQFPNYSSELNVNALELDDSALYLCASRMGGGGDTEAFFGQGTRLTVV.

This clonotype was detected only a few times. CDR3 in DNA: TGTGCCAGCACCCATGAGGGAAGGTACACCGGGGAGCTGTTTTTT. Translating gives CASTHEGRYTGELFF. The chain joins TRBV7-9 to TRBJ2-2; a possible D gene is TRBD2 (5 bases). The CDR3 is made up of 15 amino acids. Trimming pared 7 bases from V and 3 bases from J, leaving 15 bases between. Germline loops: CDR1 SEHNR, CDR2 FQNEAQ (reference sequence).

This clonotype was seen only a few times. At one boundary the junction diverges from the germline segment, which might be a read error. The chain carries TRBV12-3 or TRBV12-4 and TRBJ2-7; TRBD2 matches 7 bases. CDR3 length: 11 amino acids. CDR3 amino acids: CASSLGGGPDF. As DNA, the CDR3 is TGTGCCAGCAGTTTAGGGGGGGGACCGGACTTC.

This clonotype occurred a few times. The rearrangement links TRBV5-6 to TRBJ2-6; 9 positions match TRBD1. The germline gives CDR1 SGHDT, CDR2 YYEEEE. This CDR3 has 18 residues. The ends lost 0 bases at V and 0 bases at J; junction bases unmatched: 4. CDR3 loop: CASSLARDRVSGANVLTF. The CDR3 region has the DNA TGTGCCAGCAGCTTGGCCCGGGACAGGGTCTCTGGGGCCAACGTCCTGACTTTC.

This clonotype was recorded at least ten times. This sequence joins TRBV5-1 and TRBJ2-5, with 9 nucleotides matching TRBD1. Per the germline V gene, CDR1 is SGHRS and CDR2 is YFSETQ. With 3 bases clipped from V and 5 bases from J, the junction kept 11 bases outside the gene matches. This CDR3 has 16 residues. For the CDR3, the DNA is TGCGCCAGCAGCTCCGACTCGACAGGGGGATATGAGACCCAGTACTTC. Protein sequence: CASSSDSTGGYETQYF.

This clonotype was seen at least ten times. This chain uses TRBV5-4 with TRBJ1-2; no clear D. This CDR3 has 14 residues. Germline lookup yields CDR1 SGHNT and CDR2 YYREEE (reference sequence). Trimming removed 5 bases from V and 5 bases from J, with 16 bases in between. CDR3 DNA sequence: TGTGCCAGCAGACCCCCGGCCTCGGTATATGGCTACACCTTC. Amino acids: CASRPPASVYGYTF.

This clonotype was seen a handful of times. This sequence joins TRBV30 and TRBJ1-2; 7 bases are a match to TRBD1. Germline V gene data show CDR1 as GTSNPN and CDR2 as SVGIG (reference sequence). V was pared by 0 bases and J by 4 bases, with 5 bases of the junction left unmatched. CDR3 length: 14 amino acids. The CDR3, as DNA: TGTGCCTGGAGTGTCCAGGGGGTAATCTATGGCTACACCTTC. It codes for CAWSVQGVIYGYTF.

The chain joins TRBV6-2 or TRBV6-3 to TRBJ2-5; the match to TRBD2 covers 10 bases. This CDR3 has 16 amino acids. Germline V gene data show CDR1 as MNHEY and CDR2 as SVGEGT. J lost 4 bases, V lost 5 bases, and 10 bases had no gene match. CDR3 sequence (DNA): TGTGCCAGCAGTGGGGAAGCGGGGGGGCCGTTAGAGACCCAGTACTTC. It is translated as CASSGEAGGPLETQYF.

This clonotype was seen more than once but under ten times. The genes are TRBV29-1 and TRBJ2-7; TRBD2 is a possible D gene (6 bases). The CDR3 length is 14 residues. The germline V gene has CDR1 SQVTM and CDR2 ANQGSEA. V was cut by 1 base and J by 6 bases, with 16 bases left in between. This CDR3 reads CSVEAVPGGTEQYF. CDR3 coding DNA: TGCAGCGTTGAAGCGGTACCGGGCGGGACCGAGCAGTACTTC.

This clonotype turned up a few times. The DNA for the CDR3 is TGTGCCAGCAGTTTATCGGCAGGCTACAGATATAATTCACCCCTCCACTTT. Residues: CASSLSAGYRYNSPLHF. The chain links TRBV27 to TRBJ1-6; no reliable D call. The length of the CDR3 is 17 residues. Trimming cost V 0 bases and J 4 bases, with 13 bases left between them. Germline CDR1 is MNHEY and CDR2 is SMNVEV (reference sequence).